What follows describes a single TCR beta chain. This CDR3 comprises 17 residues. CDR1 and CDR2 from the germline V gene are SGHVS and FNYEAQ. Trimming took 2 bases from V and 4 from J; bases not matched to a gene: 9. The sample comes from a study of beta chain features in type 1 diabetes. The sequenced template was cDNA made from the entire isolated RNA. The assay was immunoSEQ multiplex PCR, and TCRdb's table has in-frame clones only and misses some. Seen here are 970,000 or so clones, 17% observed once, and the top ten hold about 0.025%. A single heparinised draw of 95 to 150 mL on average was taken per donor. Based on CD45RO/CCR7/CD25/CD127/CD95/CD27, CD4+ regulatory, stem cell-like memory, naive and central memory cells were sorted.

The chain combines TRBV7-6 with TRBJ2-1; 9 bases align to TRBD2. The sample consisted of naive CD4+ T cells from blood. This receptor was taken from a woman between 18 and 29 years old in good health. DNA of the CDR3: TGTGCCAGCAGCTTATCTTCCGGGCTAGCGGGATACAATGAGCAGTTCTTC. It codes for CASSLSSGLAGYNEQFF.